One sample yielded the 26 T cell receptor beta chains listed below, sequenced in a study of blood T cell repertoires in COVID-19. Produced via immunoSEQ multiplex PCR; TCRdb's table is partial and in-frame only. Among around 140,000 clones listed, about 89% were seen once. Sequencing was done on a sample of peripheral blood. The receptors derive from a man aged 55 to 69 with COVID-19, enrolled during active disease.

This chain uses TRBV3-1 (or the pseudogene TRBV3-2) with TRBJ2-2; D possibly corresponds to TRBD2 (6 bases). Germline V lookup: CDR1 LGHDT, CDR2 YNNKEL (reference sequence). V lost 11 bases and J lost 6, with 13 bases in between. CDR3 length: 12 amino acids. This chain's CDR3 is CACGTPPGELFF. The CDR3 DNA sequence: TGTGCCTGCGGGACTCCCCCCGGGGAGCTGTTTTTT.

The V gene is TRBV7-2, the J gene TRBJ2-5; the D is unclear. Trimming removed 0 bases at V and 0 bases at J, with 5 bases between. The germline gives CDR1 SGHTA, CDR2 FQGNSA. The CDR3 totals 14 residues. CDR3 sequence (DNA): TGTGCCAGCAGCTTAGCCAGGAACCAAGAGACCCAGTACTTC. Its translation is CASSLARNQETQYF.

The CDR3 DNA sequence: TGTGCCTGGAGTACCGGGACTAGGCAGTTCTTC. Its translation: CAWSTGTRQFF. The rearrangement joins TRBV30 to TRBJ2-1, with 8 bases identical to TRBD2. Germline trimming cut 2 bases from V and 12 bases from J; bases unmatched to any gene: 3. The germline gives CDR1 GTSNPN, CDR2 SVGIG (reference sequence). The length of the CDR3 is 11 residues.

The chain recombines TRBV5-6 with TRBJ2-3, with D possibly matching TRBD2 (5 bases). From germline, CDR1 is SGHDT and CDR2 YYEEEE. The V end lost 0 bases, the J end lost 0 bases, and 11 bases lay between the germline ends. CDR3 length: 16 residues. The CDR3 nucleotides read TGTGCCAGCAGCTTGGATGAGGGCCGTAGCACAGATACGCAGTATTTT. Protein: CASSLDEGRSTDTQYF.

The chain carries TRBV6-6 and TRBJ1-4; D ambiguous. The CDR3 extends over 16 amino acids. With 6 bases removed from V and 1 base from J, the gap between germline ends came to 15 bases. Germline-derived CDR1 and CDR2 are MNHNY and SVGAGI (reference sequence). CDR3 residues: CASRSRGSGTNEKLFF. CDR3 sequence (DNA): TGTGCCAGCAGATCACGGGGTTCAGGAACTAATGAAAAACTGTTTTTT.

V is TRBV30 and J is TRBJ1-4; maybe TRBD1 (5 bases). The CDR3 contains 12 residues. V gave up 3 bases and J gave up 7 bases, with 9 bases separating them. Germline assignment: CDR1 GTSNPN and CDR2 SVGIG (reference sequence). The DNA for the CDR3 is TGTGCCTGGAGAAAGGGGTCTGAAAAACTGTTTTTT. This translates into CAWRKGSEKLFF.

The CDR3 DNA sequence: TGTGCCAGTAGTATGAGAGCAATGACCTACGAGCAGTACTTC. It codes for CASSMRAMTYEQYF. The gene calls are TRBV19 and TRBJ2-7; no reliable D call. CDR3 size: 14 residues. Trimming cost V 3 bases and J 2 bases, with 11 bases left between them. The germline CDR1 and CDR2 sequences are LNHDA and SQIVND (reference sequence).

The table lists this clone with a few counts. V gene TRBV5-1 combines with J gene TRBJ1-1; TRBD1 agrees at 8 bases. V gave up 3 bases and J gave up 4 bases; unmatched junction bases: 2. Per germline, CDR1 SGHRS and CDR2 YFSETQ. This CDR3 region has 13 residues. The CDR3 bases are TGCGCCAGCAGCTCCAGGGGGCCCACTGAAGCTTTCTTT. Protein product: CASSSRGPTEAFF.

The gene calls are TRBV5-4 and TRBJ1-1; the match to TRBD1 covers 11 bases. This CDR3 region has 15 residues. V lost 6 bases and J lost 1; bases outside the gene matches: 5. Germline V CDR1 and CDR2: SGHNT, YYREEE (reference sequence). CDR3 amino acids: CASTADRGRNTEAFF. CDR3 DNA: TGTGCCAGCACCGCGGACAGGGGGCGGAACACTGAAGCTTTCTTT.

The genes are TRBV7-9 and TRBJ1-5; perhaps TRBD1 as D (6 bases). Trimming pared 5 bases from V and 4 bases from J, leaving 12 bases between. The CDR3 loop spans 14 amino acids. Germline V gene sequence: CDR1 SEHNR, CDR2 FQNEAQ (reference sequence). CDR3 protein: CASSQVGANQPQHF. The CDR3, as DNA: TGTGCCAGCAGCCAGGTGGGGGCTAATCAGCCCCAGCATTTT.

The genes are TRBV30 and TRBJ1-2, with D hard to call. Per germline, CDR1 GTSNPN and CDR2 SVGIG (reference sequence). The CDR3 is made up of 16 amino acids. The V gene lost 2 bases and the J gene lost 1 base, with 17 bases spanning the gap. The CDR3 is CAWSPVVSGLNYGYTF. CDR3 nucleotide sequence: TGTGCCTGGAGTCCTGTCGTTTCAGGACTTAACTATGGCTACACCTTC.

The chain recombines TRBV9 with TRBJ1-3; D is uncertain. Trimming pared 4 bases from V and 0 bases from J, leaving 14 bases between. Germline CDR1 is SGDLS and CDR2 is YYNGEE. The CDR3 length is 16 residues. The CDR3 protein is CASSPQVGGSGNTIYF. CDR3 in DNA: TGTGCCAGCAGCCCACAAGTCGGCGGCTCTGGAAACACCATATATTTT.

V usage is TRBV3-1 (or the pseudogene TRBV3-2) and J usage is TRBJ1-2; D gene unclear. CDR3 length equals 15 residues. Trimming removed 1 base at V and 0 bases at J, with 9 bases between. Germline V lookup: CDR1 LGHDT, CDR2 YNNKEL (reference sequence). The CDR3, as DNA: TGTGCCAGCAGCCAAGGCCCCACAGCTAACTATGGCTACACCTTC. Its translation: CASSQGPTANYGYTF.

The V gene is TRBV12-5, the J gene TRBJ2-6, with D maybe TRBD1 (6 bases). The CDR3 has 17 residues. Germline values: CDR1 LGHNT, CDR2 FRNRAP. Trimming left V 1 base short and J 0 bases short, with 10 bases between. CDR3: CASGLGQGSSGANVLTF. The CDR3 DNA follows: TGTGCTAGTGGTTTGGGGCAGGGGTCCTCTGGGGCCAACGTCCTGACTTTC.

J is TRBJ2-5 and V is TRBV4-3, with D tentatively TRBD1 (6 bases). The CDR3 is made up of 15 amino acids. V was clipped by 3 bases and J by 1 base, with 12 bases between them. Germline CDR1 LGHNA, CDR2 YSLEER. This CDR3 is CASSHTDRPQETQYF. The CDR3 bases are TGCGCCAGCAGCCACACAGACAGGCCCCAAGAGACCCAGTACTTC.

The chain joins TRBV19 to TRBJ2-5; TRBD1 might be the D (6 bases). The germline V gene has CDR1 LNHDA and CDR2 SQIVND (reference sequence). The CDR3 is made up of 14 amino acids. V gave up 4 bases and J gave up 7 bases, with 16 bases separating them. The CDR3 DNA reads as TGTGCCAGTAGTAATCAGGGGTCACGGGGGACCCAGTACTTC. Translation: CASSNQGSRGTQYF.

This sequence joins TRBV5-4 and TRBJ1-3, with D maybe TRBD1 (5 bases). From germline, CDR1 is SGHNT and CDR2 YYREEE (reference sequence). The germline V and J ends were trimmed by 2 bases and 1 base, with 7 bases remaining between them. This CDR3 spans 14 amino acids. CDR3 sequence (DNA): TGTGCCAGCAGCTTCGGGGGGTCTGGAAACACCATATATTTT. Protein: CASSFGGSGNTIYF.

This chain uses TRBV19 with TRBJ1-5, with 11 bases aligning to TRBD1. The CDR3 extends over 14 amino acids. Germline CDR1 and CDR2: LNHDA and SQIVND (reference sequence). The junction had 1 base not matched to a gene; V was cut back by 3 bases and J by 6 bases. DNA of the CDR3: TGTGCCAGTAGTATGGGGACAGGGGGTCAGCCCCAGCATTTT. Its translation: CASSMGTGGQPQHF.

This chain connects TRBV2 to TRBJ1-6; possibly TRBD1 for D (5 bases). This CDR3 has 16 residues. With 4 bases removed from V and 8 bases from J, the gap between germline ends came to 18 bases. The germline gives CDR1 SNHLY, CDR2 FYNNEI. DNA of the CDR3: TGTGCCAGCAGTGCGGAGGGTCAGGGAGGGTATTCACCCCTCCACTTT. Its translation: CASSAEGQGGYSPLHF.

The chain joins TRBV5-1 to TRBJ1-2; TRBD1 might be the D (6 bases). The CDR3 is 15 amino acids. Germline V gives CDR1 SGHRS, CDR2 YFSETQ. The germline V and J ends were trimmed by 0 bases and 5 bases, with 14 bases remaining between them. In DNA, the CDR3 is TGCGCCAGCAGCTTGGGTACCGAGGACAGATATGGCTACACCTTC. Residues: CASSLGTEDRYGYTF.

The gene calls are TRBV11-2 and TRBJ2-5; tentatively, D is TRBD2 (7 bases). Trimming left V 5 bases short and J 5 bases short, with 18 bases between. This CDR3 region has 15 residues. CDR1 and CDR2 from the germline V gene are SGHAT and FQNNGV. The CDR3 nucleotides are TGTGCCAGCAGCATAAGGGGGGGGCGGATGGAGACCCAGTACTTC. This translates into CASSIRGGRMETQYF.

The gene calls are TRBV27 and TRBJ1-5; perhaps TRBD1 as D (6 bases). The CDR3 runs 13 residues. CDR1 and CDR2 (germline): MNHEY, SMNVEV (reference sequence). V was trimmed by 5 bases and J by 6 bases, leaving 11 bases between them. In DNA form, the CDR3 reads TGTGCCAGCAGTACAGGGTTGAGTCAGCCCCAGCATTTT. Amino acids: CASSTGLSQPQHF.

V usage is TRBV6-2 or TRBV6-3 and J usage is TRBJ2-7, with D hard to call. Germline values: CDR1 MNHEY, CDR2 SVGEGT. This CDR3 contains 12 residues. Deletions cut 5 bases from V and 1 base from J, with 6 bases between. The CDR3 region has the DNA TGTGCCAGCAGTCCACAGTCCTACGAGCAGTACTTC. As protein: CASSPQSYEQYF.

The sample holds one count of this clone. The CDR3 nucleotides are TGTGCCAGCAGTCTCAGGGGCGATGGCTACACCTTC. This gives the protein CASSLRGDGYTF. The chain uses TRBV27 and TRBJ1-2; D may be TRBD1 (6 bases). From germline, CDR1 is MNHEY and CDR2 SMNVEV (reference sequence). This CDR3 contains 12 residues. V was clipped by 5 bases and J by 6 bases, with 10 bases between them.

This clone was found a few times. The chain recombines TRBV18 with TRBJ2-1; 7 nucleotides align to TRBD2. The germline CDR1 and CDR2 sequences are KGHSH and LQKENI. V shed 6 bases, J shed 5 bases, and the junction held 13 bases outside the gene matches. This CDR3 has 16 amino acids. The chain's CDR3 is CASSLGGSPIDNEQFF. CDR3 DNA sequence: TGTGCCAGCTCGCTCGGGGGGTCTCCTATTGACAATGAGCAGTTCTTC. Looking up the rest from reference TRBV18 and TRBJ2-1 gives the full variable domain: NAGVMQNPRHLVRRRGQEARLRCSPMKGHSHVYWYRQLPEEGLKFMVYLQKENIIDESGMPKERFSAEFPKEGPSILRIQQVVRGDSAAYFCASSLGGSPIDNEQFFGPGTRLTVL.

This clone was seen once. This rearrangement joins TRBV6-5 to TRBJ1-1; 8 bases fit TRBD1. Per the germline V gene, CDR1 is MNHEY and CDR2 is SVGAGI. The CDR3 contains 14 residues. With V trimmed by 7 bases and J by 5 bases, 9 bases remained unmatched. CDR3 sequence reads: CASKINRGGTEAFF. The CDR3 region has the DNA TGTGCCAGCAAAATCAACAGGGGGGGGACTGAAGCTTTCTTT.